The rows below give T cell receptor beta chains drawn from one sample of a study of CD8 T cells in ankylosing spondylitis. One entry per CDR3 protein, called by TCRdb with MiXCR from the 5' RACE reads. The data show roughly 150,000 distinct CDR3 sequences, under 35% seen once. Sequences were obtained from synovial fluid, either unsorted or a sorted T cell fraction (not recorded which). These receptors were taken from a male donor with ankylosing spondylitis. Both conserved end residues are part of each CDR3. The D gene is left open where the match is weak. Some rows mark clone size as missing; the rest say once, few, many or name a class of expanded clone.

CDR3 protein | CDR3 DNA | J gene | clone size | V gene | D gene
CASQRGGEGAFF | TGTGCCAGCCAAAGGGGAGGGGAAGGGGCTTTCTTT | TRBJ1-1 | NA | TRBV12-3/TRBV12-4 | NA
CASSLSKGGSEAFF | TGTGCCAGCAGTTTATCGAAAGGGGGGTCTGAAGCTTTCTTT | TRBJ1-1 | few | TRBV27 | NA
CASSREEVGGYTF | TGTGCCAGCAGCAGGGAGGAGGTGGGTGGCTACACCTTC | TRBJ1-2 | NA | TRBV25-1 | NA
CASSFERGTGIFGIEAFF | TGTGCCAGCAGTTTTGAGCGCGGGACAGGGATTTTCGGCATTGAAGCTTTCTTT | TRBJ1-1 | NA | TRBV12-3/TRBV12-4 | TRBD1
CSASIMGQPQETQYF | TGCAGTGCTAGCATCATGGGACAGCCACAAGAGACCCAGTACTTC | TRBJ2-5 | NA | TRBV20-1 | TRBD1
CDSKPGQGRGMNTEAFF | TGTGACAGCAAACCGGGACAGGGGAGGGGGATGAACACTGAAGCTTTCTTT | TRBJ1-1 | NA | TRBV27 | TRBD1
CSARRDKPPRETQYF | TGCAGTGCTAGGCGGGATAAACCCCCTCGGGAGACCCAGTACTTC | TRBJ2-5 | NA | TRBV20-1 | NA
CSAIGRTYEQYF | TGCAGTGCTATAGGACGGACATACGAGCAGTACTTC | TRBJ2-7 | once | TRBV20-1 | NA
CASSLYGAAGFREQYF | TGTGCCAGCAGTTTATACGGGGCGGCAGGGTTTCGCGAGCAGTACTTC | TRBJ2-7 | few | TRBV27 | NA
CASSVRGHGEKLFF | TGCGCCAGCAGCGTCAGGGGGCATGGTGAAAAACTGTTTTTT | TRBJ1-4 | NA | TRBV5-1 | TRBD1
CAISDTGRPPYNEQFF | TGTGCCATCAGTGATACAGGGAGACCCCCTTACAATGAGCAGTTCTTC | TRBJ2-1 | once | TRBV10-3 | NA
CSASPRDRSYNEQFF | TGCAGTGCTAGCCCCCGGGATCGCTCCTACAATGAGCAGTTCTTC | TRBJ2-1 | NA | TRBV20-1 | NA
CSVGGDSLSQQYF | TGCAGCGTTGGAGGGGACAGCCTATCTCAGCAGTACTTC | TRBJ2-7 | few | TRBV29-1 | TRBD1
CASRRELYEQYF | TGTGCCAGTCGACGAGAGCTGTACGAGCAGTACTTC | TRBJ2-7 | few | TRBV6-2/TRBV6-3 | NA
CASRPPGQLNQPQHF | TGTGCCAGCAGACCACCGGGACAGCTTAATCAGCCCCAGCATTTT | TRBJ1-5 | NA | TRBV6-1 | TRBD1
CSARVGGRALDTQYF | TGCAGTGCTAGAGTTGGCGGGAGGGCCTTGGATACGCAGTATTTT | TRBJ2-3 | many | TRBV20-1 | TRBD2
CASSAGQNTGELFF | TGTGCCAGCAGTGCGGGACAGAACACCGGGGAGCTGTTTTTT | TRBJ2-2 | many | TRBV12-3/TRBV12-4 | NA
CATSDPSRPEETQYF | TGTGCCACCAGTGATCCCTCGCGGCCCGAAGAGACCCAGTACTTC | TRBJ2-5 | NA | TRBV24-1 | NA
CASSSDPSGNEQFF | TGTGCCAGCAGCTCGGACCCCTCCGGCAATGAGCAGTTCTTC | TRBJ2-1 | once | TRBV7-9 | NA
CSVGGANTEAFF | TGCAGCGTTGGAGGTGCAAACACTGAAGCTTTCTTT | TRBJ1-1 | NA | TRBV29-1 | NA
CASSRRGQFQPQHF | TGTGCCAGCAGCCGACGGGGCCAGTTTCAGCCCCAGCATTTT | TRBJ1-5 | few | TRBV12-3/TRBV12-4 | NA
CASSLVTGGSYNEQFF | TGCGCCAGCAGCTTGGTGACAGGGGGGTCCTACAATGAGCAGTTCTTC | TRBJ2-1 | NA | TRBV5-1 | TRBD1
CASTLTSGKQETQYF | TGTGCCAGTACCTTGACTAGCGGTAAACAAGAGACCCAGTACTTC | TRBJ2-5 | NA | TRBV19 | TRBD2
CASSLGNLHDIQYF | TGTGCCAGCAGCTTGGGGAATCTTCACGACATTCAGTACTTC | TRBJ2-4 | few | TRBV5-6 | NA